Presented here are 16 T cell receptor beta chains from one specimen sequenced in a study of Ad26.COV2.S vaccination and SARS-CoV-2 variants. Treatment of the sample: roughly 19 received Ad26.COV2.S at low or high dose, single or two shots; about 5 received placebo; per-sample allocation not given. Collection of samples fell on day 63 after the first vaccine or placebo injection. Only in-frame clones appear in the TCRdb table, and some are missing; sequencing was by immunoSEQ multiplex PCR. The table has 400,000 to 450,000 clones, 80% to 95% seen once. Source: peripheral blood, taken in a trial of Ad26.COV2.S vaccine versus placebo. Receptors were obtained from a person between 18 and 65 years old who received the Ad26.COV2.S COVID-19 vaccine or a placebo.

The rearrangement uses TRBV9 and TRBJ2-3; a weak D match, TRBD1 (5 bases). CDR3 size: 14 residues. Germline CDR1 and CDR2: SGDLS and YYNGEE. V lost 3 bases, J lost 2 bases, and 10 bases lay in between. The CDR3 sequence is CASSGQGVTDTQYF. In nucleotides, the CDR3 is TGTGCCAGCAGCGGTCAGGGCGTCACAGATACGCAGTATTTT.

The chain has TRBV28 and TRBJ2-7; maybe TRBD2 (6 bases). The CDR3 is 14 residues long. The germline V and J ends were trimmed by 2 bases and 6 bases, with 14 bases remaining between them. Germline V gives CDR1 MDHEN, CDR2 SYDVKM. CDR3 in amino acids: CASSLMERVTEQYF. CDR3 in DNA: TGTGCCAGCAGTTTAATGGAGCGGGTCACCGAGCAGTACTTC. Supplemented by reference TRBV28 and TRBJ2-7, the full variable domain reads DVKVTQSSRYLVKRTGEKVFLECVQDMDHENMFWYRQDPGLGLRLIYFSYDVKMKEKGDIPEGYSVSREKKERFSLILESASTNQTSMYLCASSLMERVTEQYFGPGTRLTVT.

The rearrangement uses TRBV6-5 and TRBJ1-1; D gene uncertain. Germline CDR1 is MNHEY and CDR2 is SVGAGI. CDR3 length equals 14 residues. Trimming shortened V by 6 bases and J by 4 bases, and 15 bases separated the two germline ends. CDR3 sequence: CASSRVGQGTEAFF. The CDR3 DNA reads as TGTGCCAGCAGCCGCGTAGGTCAAGGCACTGAAGCTTTCTTT.

The rearrangement links TRBV27 to TRBJ1-4, with no clear D. The CDR3 runs to 13 residues. Germline assignment: CDR1 MNHEY and CDR2 SMNVEV (reference sequence). The germline V and J ends were trimmed by 5 bases and 11 bases, with 15 bases remaining between them. In DNA, the CDR3 is TGTGCCAGCAGTCCTAGAGGGCCGTGGAAACTGTTTTTT. It is translated as CASSPRGPWKLFF. The complete variable domain, with remaining parts taken from reference TRBV27 and TRBJ1-4, reads EAQVTQNPRYLITVTGKKLTVTCSQNMNHEYMSWYRQDPGLGLRQIYYSMNVEVTDKGDVPEGYKVSRKEKRNFPLILESPSPNQTSLYFCASSPRGPWKLFFGSGTQLSVL.

The J gene is TRBJ1-1, the V gene TRBV5-1, with D possibly being TRBD1 (6 bases). V was trimmed by 4 bases and J by 5 bases, leaving 15 bases between them. The germline gives CDR1 SGHRS, CDR2 YFSETQ. The CDR3 totals 14 residues. DNA of the CDR3: TGCGCCAGCAGCCCGGACAGCCCATGGACTGAAGCTTTCTTT. This sequence encodes CASSPDSPWTEAFF.

The chain combines TRBV11-2 with TRBJ2-2; D might be TRBD2 (6 bases). Germline V gene sequence: CDR1 SGHAT, CDR2 FQNNGV. The CDR3 totals 17 residues. The V and J ends lost 5 bases and 3 bases respectively, with 19 bases between them. This CDR3 reads CASSPGGGIADTGELFF. In DNA form, the CDR3 reads TGTGCCAGCAGCCCAGGTGGCGGGATCGCCGACACCGGGGAGCTGTTTTTT.

This chain links TRBV29-1 with TRBJ2-1; 12 nucleotides align to TRBD2. V shed 6 bases, J shed 8 bases, and the junction held 8 bases outside the gene matches. The CDR3 sequence is 14 residues long. The germline gives CDR1 SQVTM, CDR2 ANQGSEA. This CDR3 reads CSVSTSGSNDEQFF. The CDR3 DNA reads TGCAGCGTCTCGACTAGCGGGAGCAATGATGAGCAGTTCTTC.

The rearrangement uses TRBV28 and TRBJ1-5; weak D call: TRBD1 (5 bases). The V gene's germline CDR1 is MDHEN and CDR2 SYDVKM. This CDR3 spans 15 amino acids. V was clipped by 5 bases and J by 3 bases, with 14 bases between them. The CDR3 here is CASSPRVGVNQPQHF. The CDR3 DNA is TGTGCCAGCAGTCCCCGGGTGGGGGTCAATCAGCCCCAGCATTTT.

In regard to this clone: This sample includes further DNA sequences coding for the same CDR3. The V call is TRBV18, the J call TRBJ1-1; D not resolved. Germline CDR1 reads KGHSH; CDR2 reads LQKENI. Trimming removed 1 base at V and 3 bases at J, with 9 bases between. This CDR3 spans 14 amino acids. This chain's CDR3 is CASSPQGADTEAFF. For the CDR3, the DNA is TGTGCCAGCTCACCACAGGGAGCGGACACTGAAGCTTTCTTT.

This rearrangement joins TRBV3-1 (or the pseudogene TRBV3-2) to TRBJ1-3; maybe TRBD1 (6 bases). V shed 1 base and J shed 7 bases, with 11 bases lying between them. CDR1 is LGHDT and CDR2 is YNNKEL in the germline V gene (reference sequence). The CDR3 has 14 residues. CDR3 region: CASSQVGGANTIYF. Written as DNA, the CDR3 is TGTGCCAGCAGCCAAGTCGGGGGGGCGAACACCATATATTTT.

The chain carries TRBV19 and TRBJ2-3; 7 bases line up with TRBD2. This CDR3 has 13 residues. Germline assignment: CDR1 LNHDA and CDR2 SQIVND (reference sequence). V shed 10 bases and J 2 bases; nucleotides not matched to a gene: 6. The CDR3 sequence: CATQRGLTDTQYF. As DNA, the CDR3 is TGTGCCACGCAGCGGGGACTCACAGATACGCAGTATTTT.

V gene TRBV10-2 combines with J gene TRBJ1-1; D may be TRBD1 (6 bases). The CDR3 sequence is 16 residues long. Looked up from germline, CDR1 is WSHSY and CDR2 is SAAADI. The V and J ends lost 7 bases and 1 base respectively, with 19 bases between them. DNA of the CDR3: TGCGCCAGCAACAGAGGGGGGGTGGGTAAGAACACTGAAGCTTTCTTT. Amino acid sequence: CASNRGGVGKNTEAFF.

This clone has just one count. The chain joins TRBV30 to TRBJ1-6; no clear D. The V end lost 4 bases, the J end lost 0 bases, and 13 bases lay between the germline ends. The CDR3 has 16 residues. Germline V gene data show CDR1 as GTSNPN and CDR2 as SVGIG (reference sequence). The CDR3 DNA reads TGTGCCTGGACAGGACTCCCGAGCTCCTATAATTCACCCCTCCACTTT. It codes for CAWTGLPSSYNSPLHF.

Notes on this clone: Within the sample, other DNA sequences also encode this same CDR3. The V gene is TRBV12-3 or TRBV12-4, the J gene TRBJ2-3, with unresolved D. The CDR3 loop spans 11 amino acids. V was clipped by 3 bases and J by 2 bases, with 0 bases between them. The CDR3 protein is CASSFTDTQYF. For the CDR3, the DNA is TGTGCCAGCAGTTTCACAGATACGCAGTATTTT.

This clone has a single count. V gene TRBV27 combines with J gene TRBJ2-7, with 10 bases lining up with TRBD2. Germline CDR1 MNHEY, CDR2 SMNVEV (reference sequence). V lost 9 bases to trimming and J lost 1 base; unmatched junction nucleotides: 6. This CDR3 spans 14 amino acids. The CDR3 here is CASGLAGVSYEQYF. CDR3 coding DNA: TGTGCCAGTGGCCTAGCGGGAGTATCCTACGAGCAGTACTTC.

The V and J genes are TRBV10-1 and TRBJ1-4; D remains unclear. From germline, CDR1 is WNHNN and CDR2 SYGVQD (reference sequence). V gave up 0 bases and J gave up 7 bases, with 6 bases separating them. The CDR3 length is 13 residues. In nucleotides, the CDR3 is TGCGCCAGCAGTGAGTCTCTTGGTGAAAAACTGTTTTTT. It specifies CASSESLGEKLFF.